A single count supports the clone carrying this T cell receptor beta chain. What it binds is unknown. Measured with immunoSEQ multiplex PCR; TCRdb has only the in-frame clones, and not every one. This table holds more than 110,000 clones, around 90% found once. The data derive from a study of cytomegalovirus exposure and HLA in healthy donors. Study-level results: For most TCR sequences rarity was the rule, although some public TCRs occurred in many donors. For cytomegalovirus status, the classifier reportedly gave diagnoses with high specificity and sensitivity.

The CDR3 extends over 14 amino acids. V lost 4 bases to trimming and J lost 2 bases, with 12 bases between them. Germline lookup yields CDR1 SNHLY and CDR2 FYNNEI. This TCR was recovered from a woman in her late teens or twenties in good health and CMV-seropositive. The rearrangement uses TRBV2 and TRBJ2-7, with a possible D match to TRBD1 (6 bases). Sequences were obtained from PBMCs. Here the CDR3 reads CASSADRSTYEQYF. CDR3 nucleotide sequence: TGTGCCAGCAGTGCAGACAGGTCCACCTACGAGCAGTACTTC.